This TCR beta chain was sequenced in a study of OX40 agonist ivuxolimab in advanced cancers. Study-level information: Age averaged around 60 years (range roughly 23 to 85), and more than 80% were male.

Details on this clone: The junction does not match germline at one end; this may be a read error.

Germline CDR1 and CDR2: SSHAT and FNYEAQ (reference sequence). This CDR3 comprises 13 residues. TCRdb's table, derived via immunoSEQ multiplex PCR, lists solely in-frame clones and lacks some. The sample shows about 43,000 clones, approximately 88% of them seen only once. The sample consisted of CD4+ or CD8+ T cells sorted from blood, taken in a trial of the OX40 agonist ivuxolimab. The sequence came from an adult with an advanced solid tumor such as melanoma, head and neck, liver or kidney cancer. The chain couples TRBV7-7 to TRBJ2-7, with TRBD2 as a possible D gene (6 bases). CDR3: CASSRRRGDEQYF. The CDR3 DNA reads as TGTGCTAGCAGCCGGAGGAGGGGCGACGAGCAGTACTTC.